This T cell receptor (beta chain) emerged from a study of cytomegalovirus exposure and HLA in healthy donors. General study findings and limits: It was shown in a later analysis that HLA-associated TCR beta chains were more clonally expanded than other, equally common chains.

Concerning this clone itself: Its antigen is not identified.

PCR primers comprised 60 Vbeta and 13 Jbeta primers. Sequencing used immunoSEQ multiplex PCR; TCRdb keeps in-frame clones, though not all of them. The sample comprises some 100,000 clones, 74% of which are singletons, and around 2% rests with the top ten. Sequencing used PBMCs. The receptor was derived from a human donor in good health.

CDR3 DNA: TGCGCCAGCAGCCAAGTAGGCAGGGGCTTTTCTGGCTACACCTTC. It codes for CASSQVGRGFSGYTF. V and J are TRBV4-3 and TRBJ1-2; D is possibly TRBD1 (6 bases). The CDR3 length is 15 residues. Trimming removed 1 base at V and 7 bases at J, with 16 bases between. Germline V lookup: CDR1 LGHNA, CDR2 YSLEER.